The 15 T cell receptor beta chains given below trace back to one sample, sequenced in a study of STAT5B mutations in CD4+ large granular lymphocyte leukemia. Sequencing was performed with immunoSEQ multiplex PCR; in TCRdb, only in-frame clones are kept and a portion is missing. The repertoire holds 32,000 or so clones, roughly three quarters seen once, with about 6% in the top ten. Material: CD4+ T cells from blood buffy coats. These receptors all stem from a human donor in good health.

The chain recombines TRBV7-9 with TRBJ1-2, with TRBD1 as a possible D gene (5 bases). The CDR3 has 13 residues. Germline V gene sequence: CDR1 SEHNR, CDR2 FQNEAQ (reference sequence). Trimming shortened V by 1 base and J by 3 bases, and 6 bases separated the two germline ends. The CDR3 nucleotides are TGTGCCAGCAGCTTAGTCAGGGACTATGGCTACACCTTC. It encodes CASSLVRDYGYTF.

This chain links TRBV7-2 with TRBJ1-1; D is perhaps TRBD1 (5 bases). The CDR3 is 19 amino acids. CDR1 is SGHTA and CDR2 is FQGNSA in the germline V gene. V gave up 6 bases and J gave up 0 bases, with 26 bases separating them. CDR3 protein: CASRASSLRQTTLNTEAFF. CDR3 bases: TGTGCCAGCAGAGCTTCCTCCTTACGACAGACAACGTTGAACACTGAAGCTTTCTTT.

The chain is built from TRBV7-2 and TRBJ2-5; D ambiguous. V shed 3 bases and J shed 2 bases, with 7 bases lying between them. The germline V gene has CDR1 SGHTA and CDR2 FQGNSA. The CDR3 is made up of 13 amino acids. The CDR3 region is CASSFMSQETQYF. CDR3 sequence (DNA): TGTGCCAGCAGCTTTATGTCGCAAGAGACCCAGTACTTC.

The V and J genes are TRBV5-4 and TRBJ1-1; 9 nucleotides match TRBD1. The CDR3 consists of 15 residues. The ends lost 3 bases at V and 6 bases at J; junction bases unmatched: 9. Germline V CDR1 and CDR2: SGHNT, YYREEE (reference sequence). The CDR3 region is CASSSLQGASAEAFF. CDR3 sequence (DNA): TGTGCCAGCAGCTCCCTACAGGGGGCGAGCGCTGAAGCTTTCTTT.

This clone was counted a single time. The rearrangement uses TRBV18 and TRBJ2-7; no firm D call. This CDR3 is 14 amino acids long. The V gene lost 3 bases and the J gene lost 3 bases, with 12 bases spanning the gap. Germline CDR1 and CDR2: KGHSH and LQKENI. As DNA, the CDR3 is TGTGCCAGCTCACCGGGCGAAGGGAACTACGAGCAGTACGTC. The encoded protein is CASSPGEGNYEQYV.

This clone was seen only a few times. This rearrangement joins TRBV5-1 to TRBJ1-6; D gene uncertain. The CDR3 consists of 12 residues. Germline values: CDR1 SGHRS, CDR2 YFSETQ. V was pared by 3 bases and J by 6 bases, with 4 bases between. CDR3 DNA: TGCGCCAGCAGCTCAGTTAATTCACCCCTCCACTTT. Translation gives CASSSVNSPLHF.

This chain links TRBV11-3 with TRBJ2-5; 8 bases match TRBD2. V lost 5 bases to trimming and J lost 5 bases; unmatched junction nucleotides: 7. The CDR3 contains 14 residues. Per the germline V gene, CDR1 is SGHNT and CDR2 is YENEEA. The CDR3 DNA follows: TGTGCCAGCAGCCCGAGCGGGGGCTGGGAGACCCAGTACTTC. Protein sequence: CASSPSGGWETQYF.

This chain connects TRBV15 to TRBJ2-1, with 8 bases that match TRBD1. CDR3 length: 14 amino acids. Germline CDR1 is LNHNV and CDR2 is YYDKDF (reference sequence). The trim removed 3 bases at V and 9 bases at J, leaving 7 bases unmatched. In DNA, the CDR3 is TGTGCCACCAGCAGCGGACAGGGATTCGGTGAGCAGTTCTTC. It codes for CATSSGQGFGEQFF.

Here the CDR3 DNA reads TGTGCCAGCAGCTCGCGACTAGGTACTATGGCCGGGGAGCTGTTTTTT. Translated: CASSSRLGTMAGELFF. The chain recombines TRBV11-2 with TRBJ2-2; D is possibly TRBD2 (6 bases). Germline CDR1 SGHAT, CDR2 FQNNGV. Trimming took 4 bases from V and 6 from J, leaving 18 bases between them. This CDR3 is built from 16 residues.

The chain carries TRBV11-3 and TRBJ2-2, with 8 bases lining up with TRBD2. Unmatched junction bases numbered 9, after V lost 5 bases and J lost 7 bases. Germline CDR1 and CDR2: SGHNT and YENEEA. This CDR3 is 15 amino acids long. CDR3 bases: TGTGCCAGCAGCCCCCGGGGGGGAAAGATCGGGGAGCTGTTTTTT. Protein product: CASSPRGGKIGELFF.

The gene calls are TRBV11-2 and TRBJ2-1, with 10 bases lining up with TRBD2. The J segment lost 4 bases and the V segment lost 7 bases, leaving 7 bases of the junction unmatched. Looked up from germline, CDR1 is SGHAT and CDR2 is FQNNGV. This CDR3 is 15 amino acids long. For the CDR3, the DNA is TGTGCCAGCACCTCAGGAGCGGGGGGGTACAATGAGCAGTTCTTC. This sequence encodes CASTSGAGGYNEQFF.

The V gene is TRBV5-4, the J gene TRBJ1-2; D may be TRBD1 (5 bases). Trimming shortened V by 6 bases and J by 8 bases, and 17 bases separated the two germline ends. CDR1 and CDR2 from the germline V gene are SGHNT and YYREEE (reference sequence). This CDR3 has 13 amino acids. This chain's CDR3 is CASTLLGAEGYTF. In nucleotides, the CDR3 is TGTGCCAGCACCCTCTTAGGGGCCGAAGGCTACACCTTC. Drawing the rest from reference TRBV5-4 and TRBJ1-2, the complete variable domain is ETGVTQSPTHLIKTRGQQVTLRCSSQSGHNTVSWYQQALGQGPQFIFQYYREEENGRGNFPPRFSGLQFPNYSSELNVNALELDDSALYLCASTLLGAEGYTFGSGTRLTVV.

The chain is built from TRBV5-4 and TRBJ1-2, with 7 nucleotides matching TRBD1. V lost 0 bases to trimming and J lost 4 bases; unmatched junction nucleotides: 9. Per germline, CDR1 SGHNT and CDR2 YYREEE (reference sequence). This CDR3 is 16 amino acids long. The CDR3 is CASSLGPGDSFYGYTF. The CDR3 coding sequence is TGTGCCAGCAGCTTGGGCCCGGGGGACAGCTTCTATGGCTACACCTTC.

The chain carries TRBV5-1 and TRBJ1-1; a possible D gene is TRBD1 (5 bases). The germline gives CDR1 SGHRS, CDR2 YFSETQ. Trimming stripped 2 bases from V and 5 bases from J, with 13 bases between. There are 14 residues in the CDR3. The CDR3 here is CASSLQDYGTEAFF. In nucleotides, the CDR3 is TGCGCCAGCAGCTTACAGGATTACGGGACTGAAGCTTTCTTT.

The chain employs TRBV13 and TRBJ2-5; 8 positions match TRBD2. From germline, CDR1 is PRHDT and CDR2 FYEKMQ (reference sequence). The CDR3 runs 15 residues. Unmatched junction bases numbered 5, after V lost 3 bases and J lost 2 bases. The chain's CDR3 is CASSFRRGAQETQYF. DNA for the CDR3: TGTGCCAGCAGCTTTAGGCGGGGGGCACAAGAGACCCAGTACTTC.